Below are 29 T cell receptor beta chains sequenced from a single sample in a study of shared clonotypes between healthy human individuals. Repertoires were generated with immunoSEQ multiplex PCR, while TCRdb's copy carries only in-frame clones and drops some. The sample has about 1 million clones, around four fifths seen once. Material: memory CD4+ T cells sorted from blood. Subset meaning: CD45RA-negative fraction. The receptors were gathered from a man in his late teens or twenties in good health.

This clone has more than one count but fewer than ten. The chain recombines TRBV7-9 with TRBJ1-2, with D perhaps TRBD1 (5 bases). CDR1 is SEHNR, CDR2 FQNEAQ, per germline (reference sequence). Between the trimmed V and J ends, which lost 0 bases and 6 bases, there was a span of 5 bases. The CDR3 loop spans 12 amino acids. The chain's CDR3 is CASSLARDGYTF. Here the CDR3 DNA reads TGTGCCAGCAGCTTAGCCAGGGATGGCTACACCTTC.

J is TRBJ1-2 and V is TRBV6-5; weak D call: TRBD1 (5 bases). Per the germline V gene, CDR1 is MNHEY and CDR2 is SVGAGI. Trimming stripped 6 bases from V and 4 bases from J, with 15 bases between. The CDR3 totals 14 residues. The CDR3 nucleotides are TGTGCCAGCAGGCCGGTAGACGGGGGCTATGGCTACACCTTC. Protein product: CASRPVDGGYGYTF.

The chain uses TRBV30 and TRBJ1-6, with no clear D. Germline lookup yields CDR1 GTSNPN and CDR2 SVGIG (reference sequence). V lost 3 bases, J lost 10 bases, and 13 bases lay in between. The CDR3 has 13 amino acids. CDR3 DNA sequence: TGTGCCTGGAGGCTAAGTGGTCCCTCACCCCTCCACTTT. It yields the protein CAWRLSGPSPLHF.

This clone showed up just a few times. The chain uses TRBV30 and TRBJ1-5; D possibly corresponds to TRBD1 (6 bases). CDR1 is GTSNPN and CDR2 is SVGIG in the germline V gene (reference sequence). CDR3 length equals 13 residues. CDR3 residues: CAIEGGADQPQHF. Written as DNA, the CDR3 is TGTGCTATTGAGGGGGGCGCAGACCAGCCCCAGCATTTT.

This clone was picked up one time. The gene calls are TRBV6-5 and TRBJ1-4, with D maybe TRBD1 (6 bases). Germline values: CDR1 MNHEY, CDR2 SVGAGI. This CDR3 is built from 14 residues. Trimming cost V 7 bases and J 7 bases, with 16 bases left between them. Written as DNA, the CDR3 is TGTGCCAGCATTGGCAGGGGTGGAGGTGAAAAACTGTTTTTT. It yields the protein CASIGRGGGEKLFF.

This sequence joins TRBV4-1 and TRBJ2-3; D is undetermined. This CDR3 region has 14 residues. CDR1 MGHRA and CDR2 YSYEKL come from the germline V gene. The ends were cut back, 2 bases at V and 7 bases at J, with 13 bases in the middle. The CDR3: CASSQMPVSHTQYF. The DNA for the CDR3 is TGCGCCAGCAGCCAAATGCCCGTCTCTCATACGCAGTATTTT.

The chain employs TRBV5-1 and TRBJ1-4; D remains unclear. This CDR3 comprises 14 residues. Trimming stripped 7 bases from V and 0 bases from J, with 10 bases between. Germline CDR1 is SGHRS and CDR2 is YFSETQ. The CDR3, as DNA: TGCGCCAGCGGGCAAGACACAACTAATGAAAAACTGTTTTTT. It encodes CASGQDTTNEKLFF.

The CDR3 coding sequence is TGTGCCAGCAGCAAGACCGACAGGCCCCGGGAAAAACTGTTTTTT. This encodes CASSKTDRPREKLFF. V is TRBV7-9 and J is TRBJ1-4; D possibly corresponds to TRBD1 (6 bases). The germline CDR1 and CDR2 sequences are SEHNR and FQNEAQ (reference sequence). The CDR3 is made up of 15 amino acids. Between the trimmed V and J ends, which lost 5 bases and 8 bases, there was a span of 18 bases.

This clone was found once. V usage is TRBV15 and J usage is TRBJ2-5, with 12 bases aligning to TRBD2. This CDR3 comprises 17 residues. The V gene end was trimmed by 6 bases and the J gene end by 1 base; junction bases not matched to a gene: 9. Germline lookup yields CDR1 LNHNV and CDR2 YYDKDF (reference sequence). For the CDR3, the DNA is TGTGCCACCAGTAGAATCGGGACTAGCGGGTCCCAAGAGACCCAGTACTTC. Translated, it gives CATSRIGTSGSQETQYF.

The chain recombines TRBV28 with TRBJ1-5; 7 bases map to TRBD1. Germline V gives CDR1 MDHEN, CDR2 SYDVKM. V shed 3 bases, J shed 4 bases, and the junction held 3 bases outside the gene matches. CDR3 length: 14 residues. CDR3 sequence: CASSLGQLNQPQHF. CDR3 nucleotides: TGTGCCAGCAGTTTGGGACAGTTAAATCAGCCCCAGCATTTT.

This chain connects TRBV5-1 to TRBJ2-2; no clear D gene. Germline V gene sequence: CDR1 SGHRS, CDR2 YFSETQ. The CDR3 length is 14 residues. V was cut by 0 bases and J by 11 bases, with 14 bases left in between. DNA for the CDR3: TGCGCCAGCAGCTTGGGGACCATTCCGCACGAGCTGTTTTTT. It is translated as CASSLGTIPHELFF.

As to this clone: A much larger clone differs from this one at a single base, so this may be a read error. The chain recombines TRBV5-4 with TRBJ1-1, with 7 bases matching TRBD1. The CDR3 runs to 13 residues. J gave up 2 bases and V 4 bases, and 2 bases lay outside the gene matches. CDR1 and CDR2 from the germline V gene are SGHNT and YYREEE (reference sequence). CDR3 protein: CASSRQGNTEAFF. As DNA, the CDR3 is TGTGCCAGCAGCCGACAGGGAAACACTGAAGCTTTCTTT.

The chain couples TRBV5-1 to TRBJ2-7; 10 bases align to TRBD2. Germline lookup yields CDR1 SGHRS and CDR2 YFSETQ. The CDR3 has 15 residues. Trimming took 3 bases from V and 5 from J; bases not matched to a gene: 8. The CDR3 loop is CASSWKREGPHEQYF. The CDR3 DNA reads TGCGCCAGCAGCTGGAAGCGGGAGGGACCCCACGAGCAGTACTTC.

The chain employs TRBV6-4 and TRBJ1-3; no reliable D call. Germline loops: CDR1 MRHNA, CDR2 SNTAGT. This CDR3 is built from 13 residues. V gave up 9 bases and J gave up 0 bases, with 9 bases separating them. The CDR3 coding sequence is TGTGCCAGAACTATTAACTCTGGAAACACCATATATTTT. This translates into CARTINSGNTIYF.

The V gene is TRBV7-2, the J gene TRBJ2-3; D is undetermined. The CDR3 covers 13 residues. The V end lost 6 bases, the J end lost 3 bases, and 10 bases lay between the germline ends. Germline CDR1 and CDR2: SGHTA and FQGNSA. CDR3 in amino acids: CASSPDTTDTQYF. CDR3 sequence (DNA): TGTGCCAGCAGTCCTGATACTACAGATACGCAGTATTTT.

The V gene is TRBV7-2, the J gene TRBJ2-7; D remains ambiguous. The length of the CDR3 is 13 residues. The V gene's germline CDR1 is SGHTA and CDR2 FQGNSA. Trimming took off 11 bases at V and 0 bases at J, with 14 bases between the two ends. CDR3 DNA sequence: TGTGCCCCCCCTCGACGGTACTCCTACGAGCAGTACTTC. Amino acids: CAPPRRYSYEQYF.

Details on this clone: Since a much larger clone is just one base distant, this may be a read error. The V and J genes are TRBV6-1 and TRBJ2-2, with D maybe TRBD2 (5 bases). Germline V lookup: CDR1 MNHNS, CDR2 SASEGT. CDR3 size: 13 residues. Trimming removed 5 bases at V and 4 bases at J, with 8 bases between. CDR3 sequence reads: CASSSGVTGELFF. CDR3 bases: TGTGCCAGCAGTTCCGGGGTCACCGGGGAGCTGTTTTTT.

The J gene is TRBJ2-1, the V gene TRBV5-1; 8 bases are a match to TRBD2. V trimming: 2 bases; J trimming: 9 bases; junction bases outside the gene matches: 10. In germline, CDR1 is SGHRS, CDR2 YFSETQ. The CDR3 totals 15 residues. The CDR3 DNA reads TGCGCCAGCAGCTTAGCGGGAGTGGACCCCGGTGAGCAGTTCTTC. This sequence encodes CASSLAGVDPGEQFF.

The rearrangement uses TRBV2 and TRBJ2-1; TRBD2 matches 8 bases. The CDR3 loop spans 15 amino acids. Trimming removed 5 bases from V and 12 bases from J; junction bases left unmatched: 15. Germline V gene data show CDR1 as SNHLY and CDR2 as FYNNEI. This CDR3 is CASSQKGLVLFVQFF. The CDR3 DNA follows: TGTGCCAGCAGTCAGAAGGGACTAGTTCTTTTTGTGCAGTTCTTC.

This clone was seen only a few times. The chain couples TRBV28 to TRBJ1-1; 7 nucleotides align to TRBD1. V gave up 6 bases and J gave up 1 base; unmatched junction bases: 8. The germline CDR1 and CDR2 sequences are MDHEN and SYDVKM. This CDR3 is built from 15 residues. CDR3 sequence: CASRGARTGNTEAFF. The CDR3 DNA reads TGTGCCAGCAGGGGGGCCAGGACAGGGAACACTGAAGCTTTCTTT.

The count of this clone is one. The chain joins TRBV30 to TRBJ2-1, with TRBD2 matching over 8 bases. Germline V gene lookup returns CDR1 GTSNPN and CDR2 SVGIG (reference sequence). This CDR3 contains 14 residues. V was clipped by 1 base and J by 3 bases; unmatched bases: 2. Here the CDR3 DNA reads TGTGCCTGGAGTGACGGGACTAGCTACAATGAGCAGTTCTTC. This translates into CAWSDGTSYNEQFF.

The chain couples TRBV25-1 to TRBJ2-5, with TRBD1 as a possible D gene (6 bases). The J call is uncertain, as TRBJ2-7 better fits the DNA end. Germline lookup yields CDR1 MGHDK and CDR2 SYGVNS. The CDR3 runs to 15 residues. The CDR3 region is CASSKTGPTSYEQYF. The DNA for the CDR3 is TGTGCCAGCAGCAAGACAGGTCCGACTTCCTACGAGCAGTACTTC.

About this clone: Other nucleotide sequences in the sample specify the same CDR3. The V call is TRBV5-1, the J call TRBJ2-5; tentatively, D is TRBD2 (6 bases). Germline V CDR1 and CDR2: SGHRS, YFSETQ. V dropped 0 bases and J dropped 3 bases, with 9 bases sitting between them. The CDR3 is 14 amino acids. The CDR3 protein is CASSLVGGEETQYF. The CDR3 region has the DNA TGCGCCAGCAGCTTGGTCGGAGGGGAAGAGACCCAGTACTTC.

This sequence joins TRBV7-2 and TRBJ2-1, with 8 nucleotides matching TRBD2. Germline V lookup: CDR1 SGHTA, CDR2 FQGNSA. This CDR3 comprises 12 residues. Germline trimming cut 5 bases from V and 9 bases from J; bases unmatched to any gene: 3. CDR3 DNA sequence: TGTGCCAGCAGCCGACTAGCGAGTGAGCAGTTCTTC. As protein: CASSRLASEQFF.

This clone was seen just once. This sequence joins TRBV29-1 and TRBJ1-2; D not certain. CDR1 is SQVTM, CDR2 ANQGSEA, per germline. Trimming removed 6 bases at V and 3 bases at J, with 14 bases between. The CDR3 has 13 amino acids. DNA for the CDR3: TGCAGCGTAAAACTCCGCCCCGACTATGGCTACACCTTC. This sequence encodes CSVKLRPDYGYTF.

The gene calls are TRBV11-2 and TRBJ1-4; possible D gene TRBD1, 5 bases. Germline loops: CDR1 SGHAT, CDR2 FQNNGV. Trimming left V 1 base short and J 3 bases short, with 12 bases between. There are 16 residues in the CDR3. This CDR3 is CASSLGIQGANEKLFF. The CDR3 DNA sequence: TGTGCCAGCAGCTTAGGAATTCAAGGGGCTAATGAAAAACTGTTTTTT.

Notes on this clone: Other DNA sequences in this specimen translate into the identical CDR3. The chain is built from TRBV28 and TRBJ2-7, with D possibly TRBD1 on 6 matching bases. CDR3 length: 13 residues. From germline, CDR1 is MDHEN and CDR2 SYDVKM. The V end was cut by 4 bases, the J end by 1 base, with 8 bases between. The CDR3 protein is CASSWDTSYEQYF. CDR3 sequence (DNA): TGTGCCAGCAGTTGGGACACATCCTACGAGCAGTACTTC.

The rearrangement uses TRBV7-2 and TRBJ2-5; 7 nucleotides align to TRBD2. Germline lookup yields CDR1 SGHTA and CDR2 FQGNSA. The J segment lost 2 bases and the V segment lost 5 bases, leaving 11 bases of the junction unmatched. This CDR3 has 16 residues. The CDR3: CASSAVGSGPQETQYF. For the CDR3, the DNA is TGTGCCAGCAGCGCCGTCGGTAGCGGGCCTCAAGAGACCCAGTACTTC.

A few counts support this clone. The chain recombines TRBV25-1 with TRBJ2-1; D uncertain. Trimming left V 5 bases short and J 5 bases short, with 13 bases between. Germline V gene sequence: CDR1 MGHDK, CDR2 SYGVNS. The CDR3 has 14 amino acids. CDR3 nucleotide sequence: TGTGCCAGCAGTCCGGCAGGAACTCACAATGAGCAGTTCTTC. This translates into CASSPAGTHNEQFF.